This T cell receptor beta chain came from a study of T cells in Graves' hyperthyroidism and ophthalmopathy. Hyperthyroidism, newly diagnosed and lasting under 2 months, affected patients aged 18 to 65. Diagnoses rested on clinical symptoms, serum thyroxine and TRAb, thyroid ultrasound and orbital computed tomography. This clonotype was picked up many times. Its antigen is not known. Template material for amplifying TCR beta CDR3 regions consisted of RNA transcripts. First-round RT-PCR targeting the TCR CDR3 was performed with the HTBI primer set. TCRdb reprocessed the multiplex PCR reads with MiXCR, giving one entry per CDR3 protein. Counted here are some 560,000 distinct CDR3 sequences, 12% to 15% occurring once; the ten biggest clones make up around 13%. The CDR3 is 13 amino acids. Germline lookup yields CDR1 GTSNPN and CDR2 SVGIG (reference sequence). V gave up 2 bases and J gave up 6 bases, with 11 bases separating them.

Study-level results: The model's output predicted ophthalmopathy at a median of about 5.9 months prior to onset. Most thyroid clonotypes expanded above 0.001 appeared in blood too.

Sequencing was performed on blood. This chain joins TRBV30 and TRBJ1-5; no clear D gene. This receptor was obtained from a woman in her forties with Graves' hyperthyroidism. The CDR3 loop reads CAWSRGDLQPQHF. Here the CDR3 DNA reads TGTGCCTGGAGTCGGGGTGACCTTCAGCCCCAGCATTTT.